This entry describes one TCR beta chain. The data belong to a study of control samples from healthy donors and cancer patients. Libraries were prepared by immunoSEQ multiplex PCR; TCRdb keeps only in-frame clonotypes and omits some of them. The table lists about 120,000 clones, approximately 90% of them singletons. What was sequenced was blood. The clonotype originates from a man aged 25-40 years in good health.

Here the CDR3 reads CASFGQGYSGNTIYF. The CDR3 DNA reads as TGTGCCAGCTTTGGACAGGGGTACTCTGGAAACACCATATATTTT. The rearrangement joins TRBV5-4 to TRBJ1-3, with 9 bases lining up with TRBD1. The V and J ends lost 7 bases and 0 bases, in that order; junction bases with no gene match: 5. This CDR3 is built from 15 residues. Germline V lookup: CDR1 SGHNT, CDR2 YYREEE (reference sequence).